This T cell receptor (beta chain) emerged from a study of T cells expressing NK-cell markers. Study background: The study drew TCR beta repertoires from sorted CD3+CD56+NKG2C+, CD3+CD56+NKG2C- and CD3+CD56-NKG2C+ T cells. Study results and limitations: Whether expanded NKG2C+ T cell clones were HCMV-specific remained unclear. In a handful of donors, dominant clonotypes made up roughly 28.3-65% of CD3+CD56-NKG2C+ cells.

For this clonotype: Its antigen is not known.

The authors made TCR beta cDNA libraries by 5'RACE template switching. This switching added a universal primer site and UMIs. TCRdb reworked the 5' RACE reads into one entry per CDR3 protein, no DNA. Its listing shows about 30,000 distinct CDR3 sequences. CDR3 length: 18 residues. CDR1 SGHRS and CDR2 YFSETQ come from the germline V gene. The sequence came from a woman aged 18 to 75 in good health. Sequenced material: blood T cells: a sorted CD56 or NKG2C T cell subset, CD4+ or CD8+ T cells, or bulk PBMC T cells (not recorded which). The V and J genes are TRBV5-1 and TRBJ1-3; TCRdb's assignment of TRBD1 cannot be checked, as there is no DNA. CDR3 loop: CASSHIPGQPAGGNTIYF.